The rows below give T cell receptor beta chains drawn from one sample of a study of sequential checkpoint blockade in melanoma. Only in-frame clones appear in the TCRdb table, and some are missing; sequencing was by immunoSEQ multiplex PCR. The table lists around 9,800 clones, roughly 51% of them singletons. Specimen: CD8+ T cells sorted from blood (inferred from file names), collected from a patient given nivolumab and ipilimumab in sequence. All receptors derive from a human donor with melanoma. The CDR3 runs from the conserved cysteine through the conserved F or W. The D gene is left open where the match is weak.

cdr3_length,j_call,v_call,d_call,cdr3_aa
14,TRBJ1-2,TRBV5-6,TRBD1,CASSSGTVLYGYTF
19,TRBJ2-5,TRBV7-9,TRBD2,CASSLGTSGRVYIQETQYF
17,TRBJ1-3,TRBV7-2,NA,CASSLDWTPRTGNTIYF
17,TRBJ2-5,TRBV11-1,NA,CASSLDSGDLLRETQYF
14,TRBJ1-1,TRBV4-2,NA,CASSQDFGGTEAFF
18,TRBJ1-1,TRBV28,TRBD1,CASSHIYSTGGMNTEAFF
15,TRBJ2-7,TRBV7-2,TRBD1,CASSPPGQGPYEQYF
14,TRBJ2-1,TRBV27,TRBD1,CASSLWGTDNEQFF
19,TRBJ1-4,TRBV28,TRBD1,CASSMITGTGTIKPEKLFF
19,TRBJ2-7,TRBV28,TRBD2,CASGLEDRASGRAAYEQYF
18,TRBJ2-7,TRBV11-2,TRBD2,CASSPYLGIAGDTYEQYF
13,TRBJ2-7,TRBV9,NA,CASSVAPSAEQYF
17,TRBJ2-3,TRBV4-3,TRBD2,CASSQELAGVRADTQYF
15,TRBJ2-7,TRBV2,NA,CASSLGHPSSYEQYF
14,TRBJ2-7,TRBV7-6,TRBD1,CASSFGTGTYEQYF
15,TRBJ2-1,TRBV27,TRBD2,CASSSLAGGYNEQFF
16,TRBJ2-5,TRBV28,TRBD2,CASSFLAGEEEETQYF
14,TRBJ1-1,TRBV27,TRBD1,CASSRQGLNTEAFF
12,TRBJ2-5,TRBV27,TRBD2,CASGRGWETQYF
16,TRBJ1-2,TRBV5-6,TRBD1,CASSLAGQGDSYGYTF
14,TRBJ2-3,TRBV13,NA,CASSYQGNTDTQYF
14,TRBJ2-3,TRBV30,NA,CAWSVIGATDTQYF
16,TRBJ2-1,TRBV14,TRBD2,CASSQYSGPPHNEQFF
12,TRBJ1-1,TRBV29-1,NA,CSVVGTAGGAFF
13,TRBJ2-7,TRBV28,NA,CASSHPGPSGQYF
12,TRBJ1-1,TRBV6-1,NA,CASSPHDTEAFF
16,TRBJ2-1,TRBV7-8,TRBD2,CASSFGGTSDYNEQFF
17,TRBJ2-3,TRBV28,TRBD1,CASSLEHVQGVTDTQYF
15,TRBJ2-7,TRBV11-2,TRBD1,CASTPRGLLPYEQYF
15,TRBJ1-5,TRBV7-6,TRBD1,CASSPEDRGDQPQHF
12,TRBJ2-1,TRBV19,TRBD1,CASSIRGQGQFF
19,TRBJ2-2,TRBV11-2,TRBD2,CASSQAASGRIGDTGELFF
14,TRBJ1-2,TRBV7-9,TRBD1,CASSLAGTGVSYTF
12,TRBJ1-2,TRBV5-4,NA,CASSLVGLGYTF
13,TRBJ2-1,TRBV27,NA,CASSLTRVNEQFF
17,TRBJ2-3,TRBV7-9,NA,CASSLGSTTRFIDTQYF
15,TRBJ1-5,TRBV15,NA,CATSREGASNQPQHF